This T cell receptor (beta chain) was identified during a study of PD-1 blockade in classical Hodgkin lymphoma. General study points: What drove the repertoire differences, possibly disease activity or prior therapy, has not been defined. The baseline diversity of complete responders showed similarity to that of newly diagnosed patients. Newly diagnosed patients reportedly had lower baseline TCR diversity than healthy donors. Exclusion covered patients beginning nivolumab under 1 year post-ASCT.

Exposure to brentuximab vedotin varied, and each patient had relapsed following autologous stem cell transplantation. TCRdb keeps only in-frame clones here, not all; method: immunoSEQ multiplex PCR. The sample holds more than 45,000 clones; about three quarters are singletons and the top ten take roughly 11%. Comment on this clone: The antigen remains unidentified.

Trimming took 6 bases from V and 0 from J, leaving 9 bases between them. CDR1 is SGHRS, CDR2 YFSETQ, per germline. The CDR3 extends over 13 amino acids. The chain uses TRBV5-1 and TRBJ1-1; D not resolved. The input for sequencing was peripheral blood mononuclear cells (PBMCs), taken at baseline. The source of this sequence is a human donor with classical Hodgkin lymphoma. The DNA of the CDR3 is TGCGCCAGCAACGTCGGGGTGAACACTGAAGCTTTCTTT. Translating it yields CASNVGVNTEAFF.